The entry that follows covers one T cell receptor beta chain sequence. Which antigen it targets is not known. Qualities for individual bases were not recorded, and no much larger clone is one base off. This sample was taken from a study of cytomegalovirus exposure and HLA in healthy donors (dated 2017 in TCRdb). Turning to the overall study: An earlier analysis of approximately 640 of the donors reported 250 to 300 Gb of sequence data and approximately 110 million unique TCR beta sequences from about 200 million T cells. A separate validation cohort of some 130 different subjects was used in addition to the approximately 670-subject first cohort. All discovery cohort repertoires had been generated on a single sequencing platform. The study combined high-throughput TCR immunosequencing, statistical association of individual TCRs with disease status, and machine learning to predict cytomegalovirus infection status. Because of strong linkage in the cohort, roughly five DR-DQ haplotypes were treated as single units for association and clustering. Among 300 to 500 genotyped donors of the cohort, an average of approximately 240,000 unique TCR beta nucleotide sequences was sequenced per donor, of which approximately 18% were non-productive. Donor age, sex, ethnicity and CMV serostatus were compiled together with the repertoire data. The study used immunosequencing to profile the T cell repertoires of about 670 subjects and linked those repertoires to cytomegalovirus serostatus. Rather than using new phenotypic data, the later analysis identified candidate immune exposures from TCR beta sequences and from how often those sequences occurred across donors. A later genetic analysis took genome-wide SNP genotypes for about 55% of the 666 donors and used that subset as a discovery cohort. A later analysis re-analyzed previously published TCR beta repertoires from 500 to 700 donors and added high-resolution HLA genotyping to study TCR occurrence patterns. Approximately 300 gigabases of sequencing data and 70 million to 95 million unique TCR sequences made up an early release that covered over 550 HLA-typed donors. To decide whether each TCR beta V gene segment behaved as functional or pseudogenic, an earlier analysis of approximately 600 of the donors relied on high-throughput TCR beta sequencing. The study aimed to test whether cataloging public T cell receptors could reveal signatures of past pathogen exposure. HLA typing covered class I and class II loci at four-digit resolution. The number of typed donors differed by locus: about 620-640 for A, B, C, DRB1 and DQB1; some 540 for DQA1; around 610 for DPA1; and 400 to 480 for DPB1. Of the 300 to 500 genotyped donors, 65% to 90% were placed in the genetic ancestry cluster associated with self-reported Caucasian donors. What the authors observed across the whole study: In both the original and validation cohorts, the classifier was reported to diagnose cytomegalovirus status with high specificity and sensitivity. About 17 rarely observed V segments, including chromosome 9 orphons, were excluded from the earlier analysis of about 610 of the donors because counts were too low. The only immune exposure information available for the cohort was CMV serostatus. Presence/absence analyses assumed roughly uniform sequencing depth across donors, an assumption that may not hold. In a later analysis, the rate of TCR association differed among HLA loci, with DRB1 alleles having the most associated TCRs and HLA-C alleles having the fewest. In vitro tests confirmed that a few of the cytomegalovirus-associated TCR beta chains recognize cytomegalovirus antigens. When HLA alleles, especially DR and DQ, strongly co-occurred, TCR associations were difficult to assign to individual alleles. In a later analysis, most CMV-associated TCR beta chains were found to appear HLA-restricted, with HLA associations seemingly driven largely by CMV exposure. Some IMGT-functional V segments, including TRBV6-2 and TRBV6-3, could not be told apart with the 87-base-pair reads, so those segments were excluded. A cluster of highly shared sequence variants was judged likely to be a technical artifact of the sequencing pipeline. Because HLA typing was missing for some donors at each locus, association tests included only the typed subset. A further reported finding was that TCR beta sequences accurately predicted the HLA-A and HLA-B alleles for most subjects in the first cohort. According to a later genetic analysis, donors in an Asian-associated ancestry cluster had fewer N-insertions in productive TCRs than the approximately 630-donor mean. Compared with equally common non-associated chains, HLA-associated TCR beta chains in a later analysis were more clonally expanded and had lower generation probabilities. In a later genetic analysis, a missense DCLRE1C variant was associated with V-gene and J-gene trimming of TCR beta chains, and the association was replicated in an independent cohort. At a false discovery rate of 0.05, a later analysis linked 16,951 TCR beta sequences to specific HLA alleles. Across donors, most TCR sequences were observed very rarely, whereas some public TCRs were present in many individuals. A total of roughly 160 TCR beta chains were listed by the study as associated with cytomegalovirus. In an earlier analysis of some 550 of the donors, most TCR beta V segments were observed in productive rearrangements about 87% or about 30% of the time, broadly matching IMGT annotations. A later analysis reported that several top co-occurrence clusters appeared linked to parvovirus B19, influenza, CMV and Epstein-Barr virus. Linkage disequilibrium might explain the correlated functional status among segregating V segments, but an unknown experimental factor could not be ruled out. Only TCR beta chains were sequenced in this cohort, and the absence of alpha or paired-chain data limited detectable features. It was suggested by the authors that the approach could potentially be generalized to other disease states and immunological phenotypes.

Library construction relied on the immunoSEQ multiplex PCR assay. The multiplex PCR relied on a mix of 60 forward primers for TCR Vbeta segments and 13 reverse primers for TCR Jbeta segments. The CDR3 region of rearranged TCR beta genes was amplified from genomic DNA by a multiplex PCR assay. The Illumina HiSeq System was used to sequence the amplified TCR beta libraries as 87-base-pair reads. The study's own analysis went as follows. A later analysis tallied around 82 million unique TCR beta chains across the 700 or so repertoires, and approximately 11 million of those chains were shared by two or more donors. Raw reads were error-corrected and collapsed into unique sequences with a nearest-neighbor algorithm that merged closely related sequences to remove PCR and sequencing errors. CDR3 sequences were aligned to IMGT reference sequences to assign V, D and J gene segments. For a sequence to be retained, a match of at least six nucleotides to both a V gene segment and a J gene segment was required. Rearrangements were called productive when the CDR3 lacked stop codons and stayed in frame with V and J; all others were non-productive. Following IMGT convention, CDR3 was defined as the stretch from the second conserved V-encoded cysteine up to the conserved J-encoded phenylalanine. Sequences without an unambiguous match to a single V gene segment were excluded from the earlier analysis of about 600 of the donors. An earlier analysis of fewer than 750 of the donors classified V segments as functional when productive rearrangements were above 56.7% and as segregating when the standard deviation between donors was above 5%. A statistical classification framework was developed to diagnose cytomegalovirus status using the catalog of TCR beta chain sequences. In a later analysis, TCR nucleotide sequences were compared against IMGT/GENE-DB human TR gene sequences so that V and J genes could be assigned. Using the TCRdist pipeline, a later analysis assigned CDR3 sequences along with most-parsimonious VDJ recombination scenarios. A later analysis defined each TCR beta chain by its CDR3 amino acid sequence plus V-gene family, and excluded reads lacking a unique V-gene family. To address suspected cross-contamination and a sequencing artifact, a later analysis removed a few hundred highly shared, low-generation-probability nucleotide sequences. In a later analysis, a clonal expansion index for each public chain was calculated from normalized within-repertoire ranks of inferred template counts. A later analysis computed generation probabilities with a VDJ recombination model fitted to out-of-frame rearrangements, and checked the results against IGoR. A later analysis scored TCR-TCR, TCR-HLA and TCR-CMV co-occurrence with hypergeometric tests, applying a repertoire-size bias correction to TCR pairs. A later analysis estimated false discovery rates by permuting HLA or CMV assignments 20 times. In a later analysis, co-occurring TCRs were grouped using DBSCAN, and TCRdist sequence similarity was added for clustering within HLA-allele-positive subsets. Repertoires with fewer than 30,000 or more than 120,000 public chains were left out of co-occurrence clustering, as were five repertoires with anomalous nucleotide sharing. TCRdb holds this immuneACCESS table with in-frame rearrangements only. Some clones are missing; in checked studies, unresolved V genes explain under half, and the rest has no known cause. The D gene and trimming were derived from the DNA, and the V and J assignments and clone size from that table. The sample profile shows fewer than 95,000 clones; 60% to 70% of them were found once. In total, the top ten clones hold 5% to 6.5% of the sample.

The cohort was made up of 500 to 800 healthy bone marrow donors. At the time of sampling, all cohort members were nominally healthy, though unrecorded immune exposures were likely present. The donor tested CMV seronegative and was one of the 352 seronegative cohort members. A peripheral blood sample was collected from each donor, and TCR beta sequencing was performed on peripheral blood mononuclear cells. Genomic DNA extraction from the blood cell samples was performed with the Qiagen DNeasy Blood Extraction Kit. The CDR3, cysteine through phenylalanine, is 15 amino acids long. Only the CDR3 DNA stays, 45 bases, in frame from base 1. CDR1 is given as WNHNN and CDR2 as SYGVQD, both from the germline V gene (reference sequence). Deletion took 2 bases off V and 9 bases off J, with a span of 14 bases between the germline ends.

The chain joins TRBV10-1 to TRBJ1-6, with TRBD1 perhaps the D gene, on 5 matching bases. Sequences were obtained from PBMCs. The origin of this receptor is a woman aged 25-40 years in good health and CMV-seronegative. The DNA reads as follows: TGCGCCAGCAGTGAGGACAGCGTTGTTGGTTCACCCCTCCACTTT. The encoded protein is CASSEDSVVGSPLHF.